The 7 T cell receptor beta chains below all came from one sample that was sequenced in a study of T-cell memory formation after mild COVID-19. One entry per CDR3 protein results from TCRdb running MiXCR on the 5' RACE reads. The repertoire has some 490,000 distinct CDR3 sequences, about 20% of them found once; the top ten carry around 12%. Sample: PBMCs or a T cell subset sorted from them (not recorded which). The receptors were sampled from an adult woman who had mild COVID-19 (a few samples of this study predate the infection). Cell type and time point are not known.

This clonotype was recorded a few times. The CDR3 here is CASSLIDYEQYF. CDR3 bases: TGTGCCAGCAGTTTAATCGACTACGAGCAGTACTTC. This chain joins TRBV12-3 or TRBV12-4 and TRBJ2-7; unclear D gene. The V and J ends lost 2 bases and 3 bases respectively, with 5 bases between them. This CDR3 spans 12 amino acids.

This clonotype was seen a few times. The rearrangement links TRBV5-5 to TRBJ1-2, with TRBD1 as a possible D gene (5 bases). The V end lost 5 bases, the J end lost 4 bases, and 12 bases lay between the germline ends. Germline loops: CDR1 SGHKS, CDR2 YYEKEE (reference sequence). This CDR3 is built from 13 residues. The CDR3 DNA reads TGTGCCAGCAGTCTCGGGACTCTCTATGGCTACACCTTC. Its translation: CASSLGTLYGYTF.

This clonotype was picked up a small number of times. The junction shows a germline mismatch at one end, possibly a read error. The rearrangement joins TRBV20-1 to TRBJ2-5; 8 bases are shared with TRBD2. CDR1 is DFQATT and CDR2 is SNEGSKA in the germline V gene (reference sequence). CDR3 length equals 20 residues. The DNA of the CDR3 is TGCAGCGCTAGAGACTCCCGACTAGCGACCCGGCGGGACTCACAAGAGACCCAGTACTTC. Its translation: CSARDSRLATRRDSQETQYF.

In this sample, this clonotype turned up a few times. The chain has TRBV12-3 or TRBV12-4 and TRBJ2-5; 7 bases line up with TRBD2. With 2 bases clipped from V and 4 bases from J, the junction kept 7 bases outside the gene matches. This CDR3 comprises 15 residues. The CDR3: CASSLYQGGVETQYF. DNA of the CDR3: TGTGCCAGCAGTTTATACCAGGGAGGGGTAGAGACCCAGTACTTC.

This clonotype was found a few times. V gene TRBV5-1 combines with J gene TRBJ2-3; D is uncertain. This CDR3 is 15 amino acids long. The germline CDR1 and CDR2 sequences are SGHRS and YFSETQ. V was pared by 0 bases and J by 2 bases, with 10 bases between. CDR3 nucleotide sequence: TGCGCCAGCAGCTTGGTGCAGGCACACACAGATACGCAGTATTTT. It codes for CASSLVQAHTDTQYF. The complete variable domain, with remaining parts taken from reference TRBV5-1 and TRBJ2-3, reads KAGVTQTPRYLIKTRGQQVTLSCSPISGHRSVSWYQQTPGQGLQFLFEYFSETQRNKGNFPGRFSGRQFSNSRSEMNVSTLELGDSALYLCASSLVQAHTDTQYFGPGTRLTVL.

In this sample, this clonotype turned up a few times. This chain uses TRBV7-2 with TRBJ2-7, with 7 bases that match TRBD2. The germline gives CDR1 SGHTA, CDR2 FQGNSA. V lost 3 bases to trimming and J lost 3 bases; unmatched junction nucleotides: 8. This CDR3 spans 15 amino acids. The CDR3 nucleotides read TGTGCCAGCAGCTTCTTCGGGACTATAAACTACGAGCAGTACTTC. This translates into CASSFFGTINYEQYF.

This clonotype was picked up a small number of times. The chain employs TRBV5-1 and TRBJ1-4; D unclear. The V end was cut by 0 bases, the J end by 6 bases, with 12 bases between. This CDR3 has 15 residues. Germline assignment: CDR1 SGHRS and CDR2 YFSETQ. The CDR3 here is CASSLAYGGDEKLFF. CDR3 coding DNA: TGCGCCAGCAGCTTGGCTTACGGAGGAGATGAAAAACTGTTTTTT.